The clone carrying this TCR beta chain is labeled as medium-sized. TCRdb used MiXCR to reprocess the reads, holding one entry per CDR3 protein. This sample carries under 20,000 distinct CDR3 sequences, approximately 22% of them seen once, and the ten largest clones take about 0.71%. This entry comes from a study of lung T cells in sarcoidosis with Löfgren's syndrome. The sample consisted of CD4+ T cells from bronchoalveolar lavage. This clonotype was sampled from a human donor with sarcoidosis (Löfgren's syndrome or another form), or a control subject (not recorded which).

The CDR3 spells CASSYSGSRSYNEQFF. DNA of the CDR3: TGTGCCAGCAGTTACTCGGGTTCCCGCTCCTACAATGAGCAGTTCTTC. The gene calls are TRBV6-2 or TRBV6-3 and TRBJ2-1; D ambiguous. V shed 0 bases and J shed 0 bases, with 9 bases lying between them. The CDR3 is made up of 16 amino acids. Looked up from germline, CDR1 is MNHEY and CDR2 is SVGEGT.